This TCR beta chain appears in the sequencing data of a study of CD8+ T cells in alopecia areata. CDR3 length equals 13 residues. CDR1 is SGHRS, CDR2 YFSETQ, per germline. Between the trimmed V and J ends, which lost 0 bases and 5 bases, there was a span of 7 bases. Study-wide findings and caveats: Both scalp clonality and the expanded CD8+ clones among the top 100 showed a significant decrease with tofacitinib. It was less clear whether patients shared TCRs than it was in mice, possibly because of HLA.

It was cDNA, reverse transcribed from extracted RNA, that served as the sequencing template. Assay used: immunoSEQ multiplex PCR; TCRdb lists only in-frame clones, some missing. The data show roughly 210,000 clones, around two fifths seen once. A word on this clone: What it recognizes is unknown.

As to treatment: oral pan-JAK inhibitor, 5-10 mg twice daily. V usage is TRBV5-1 and J usage is TRBJ2-3; D gene ambiguous. The sequencing here drew on CD4+ T cells sorted from blood, taken at approximately week 37, from a patient treated with tofacitinib. The sequence was obtained from a human donor with alopecia areata. CDR3 residues: CASSLVYLDTQYF. The CDR3 coding sequence is TGCGCCAGCAGCTTGGTATACTTAGATACGCAGTATTTT.